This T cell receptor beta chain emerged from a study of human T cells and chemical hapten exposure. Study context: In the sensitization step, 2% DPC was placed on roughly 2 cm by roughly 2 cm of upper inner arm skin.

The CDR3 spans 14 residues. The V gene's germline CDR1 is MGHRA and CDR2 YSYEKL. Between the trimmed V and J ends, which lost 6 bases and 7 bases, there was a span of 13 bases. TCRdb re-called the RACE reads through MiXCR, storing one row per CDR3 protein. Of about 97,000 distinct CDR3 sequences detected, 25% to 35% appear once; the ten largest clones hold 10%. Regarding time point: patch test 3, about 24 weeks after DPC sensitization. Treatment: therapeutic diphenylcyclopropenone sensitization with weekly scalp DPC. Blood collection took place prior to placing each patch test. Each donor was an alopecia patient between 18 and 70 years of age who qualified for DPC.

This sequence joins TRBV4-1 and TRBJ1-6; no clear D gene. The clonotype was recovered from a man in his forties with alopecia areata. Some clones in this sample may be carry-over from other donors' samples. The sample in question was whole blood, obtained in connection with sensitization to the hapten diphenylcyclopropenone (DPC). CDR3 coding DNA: TGCGCCAGCAGTAGGGCGCAGACCAATTCACCCCTCCACTTT. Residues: CASSRAQTNSPLHF.